This T cell receptor (beta chain) was retrieved from a study of a mutant IDH1 vaccine in newly diagnosed glioma. The wider study: Treated patients had a mean age of roughly 40 years and a roughly 62% male, roughly 40% female split. Notes on the study in general: Pseudoprogression seemed unrelated to changes in top peripheral T cell clonotypes.

J lost 4 bases, V lost 3 bases, and 6 bases had no gene match. Per the germline V gene, CDR1 is MNHEY and CDR2 is SMNVEV (reference sequence). There are 16 residues in the CDR3. As for time point: baseline, week 1 (first vaccination visit). Treatment described: pre-vaccination baseline after standard-of-care therapy. In every donor, the tumor was a new WHO grade 3 or 4 IDH1-mutant, ATRX-lost astrocytoma. The data were produced by immunoSEQ multiplex PCR, yet TCRdb's version contains in-frame clones alone and is incomplete. The table includes about 25,000 clones, 85% to 95% detected once. With regard to this clone: Antigen unknown.

The sample here was PBMCs, taken from a glioma patient treated with radiotherapy, temozolomide or both. This receptor was taken from a man aged 35 to 55 with glioma. J is TRBJ1-6 and V is TRBV27; 7 nucleotides match TRBD1. CDR3 amino acids: CASSFLDRAYNSPLHF. CDR3 sequence (DNA): TGTGCCAGCAGTTTTCTCGACAGGGCTTATAATTCACCCCTCCACTTT.